What follows are 30 T cell receptor beta chains derived from one specimen sequenced in a study of early T cells in non-severe SARS-CoV-2 infection. Each CDR3 protein gets one entry after TCRdb re-called the 5' RACE reads with MiXCR. The repertoire includes 90,000 to 120,000 distinct CDR3 sequences, around 10% of them detected once, and approximately 6.9% sits in the top ten. Material: whole blood. Source of these receptors: an adult who was a healthcare worker with PCR-confirmed SARS-CoV-2 infection or an uninfected control (not recorded which).

This chain links TRBV12-3 or TRBV12-4 with TRBJ2-7; 7 nucleotides agree with TRBD2. With V trimmed by 5 bases and J by 5 bases, 6 bases remained unmatched. There are 13 residues in the CDR3. The CDR3 DNA reads TGTGCCAGCAGTGGGGGGGGAGGACACGAGCAGTACTTC. Amino acids: CASSGGGGHEQYF.

The table lists this clonotype with a few counts. J is TRBJ2-1 and V is TRBV12-5; D is possibly TRBD2 (6 bases). Germline assignment: CDR1 LGHNT and CDR2 FRNRAP. The CDR3 contains 14 residues. The ends were cut back, 3 bases at V and 1 base at J, with 7 bases in the middle. In DNA form, the CDR3 reads TGTGCTAGTGGTTTTCGGGGGTCCTACAATGAGCAGTTCTTC. This sequence encodes CASGFRGSYNEQFF.

The chain couples TRBV2 to TRBJ2-7; TRBD2 matches 8 bases. Losses at the gene ends were 3 bases for V and 3 bases for J; bases not matched to a gene: 10. CDR1 SNHLY and CDR2 FYNNEI come from the germline V gene. The CDR3 has 16 residues. CDR3 region: CASSDGAGVGNYEQYF. CDR3 sequence (DNA): TGTGCCAGCAGTGACGGAGCGGGAGTTGGTAACTACGAGCAGTACTTC.

This clonotype was seen at least ten times. The chain is built from TRBV6-6 and TRBJ1-4, with a possible D match to TRBD1 (5 bases). V was trimmed by 2 bases and J by 5 bases, leaving 12 bases between them. This CDR3 is built from 15 residues. Germline values: CDR1 MNHNY, CDR2 SVGAGI (reference sequence). CDR3 protein: CASSYRQGRNEKLFF. In DNA form, the CDR3 reads TGTGCCAGCAGTTACAGGCAGGGAAGGAATGAAAAACTGTTTTTT.

The sample holds many counts of this clonotype. The chain combines TRBV7-9 with TRBJ2-7, with TRBD1 matching 7 bases. The CDR3 runs 16 residues. V shed 5 bases and J 4 bases; nucleotides not matched to a gene: 14. The germline gives CDR1 SEHNR, CDR2 FQNEAQ (reference sequence). CDR3 nucleotides: TGTGCCAGCAGCGCCCGGGACAGTGGAAGGGGATACGAGCAGTACTTC. Translated, it gives CASSARDSGRGYEQYF.

This rearrangement joins TRBV20-1 to TRBJ2-4, with 7 bases identical to TRBD1. Trimming at V came to 0 bases and at J to 14 bases, leaving 7 bases not matched to a gene. Germline assignment: CDR1 DFQATT and CDR2 SNEGSKA (reference sequence). This CDR3 is built from 12 residues. CDR3 protein: CSARDRGGVKYF. The DNA for the CDR3 is TGCAGTGCTAGAGATCGAGGGGGCGTGAAGTACTTC.

This clonotype was detected only a few times. The chain uses TRBV12-3 or TRBV12-4 and TRBJ1-1, with D possibly matching TRBD1 (5 bases). Trimming took off 6 bases at V and 6 bases at J, with 14 bases between the two ends. This CDR3 region has 13 residues. The chain's CDR3 is CASSQGSVAEAFF. CDR3 in DNA: TGTGCCAGCAGCCAGGGTTCTGTTGCTGAAGCTTTCTTT.

The chain employs TRBV5-4 and TRBJ2-7, with 10 bases that match TRBD1. The V segment lost 10 bases and the J segment 1 base; nucleotides outside the gene matches: 5. CDR3 length: 13 amino acids. Germline CDR1 reads SGHNT; CDR2 reads YYREEE (reference sequence). The CDR3: CARGTGASYEQYF. The DNA for the CDR3 is TGTGCCCGAGGGACAGGGGCGTCCTACGAGCAGTACTTC.

This clonotype was seen a handful of times. This chain uses TRBV20-1 with TRBJ2-5, with TRBD2 as a possible D gene (5 bases). This CDR3 is 13 amino acids long. Germline CDR1 reads DFQATT; CDR2 reads SNEGSKA (reference sequence). V lost 5 bases and J lost 3, with 13 bases in between. CDR3 loop: CSAPLTGEETQYF. The CDR3 DNA reads TGCAGTGCTCCGTTAACCGGGGAAGAGACCCAGTACTTC.

This clonotype was recorded a few times. V and J are TRBV7-2 and TRBJ1-2; no clear D gene. V was trimmed by 9 bases and J by 3 bases, leaving 11 bases between them. CDR1 is SGHTA, CDR2 FQGNSA, per germline. CDR3 length equals 12 residues. The CDR3 loop is CASGSSHYGYTF. In nucleotides, the CDR3 is TGTGCCAGTGGCTCCTCCCACTATGGCTACACCTTC. Drawing the rest from reference TRBV7-2 and TRBJ1-2, the complete variable domain is GAGVSQSPSNKVTEKGKDVELRCDPISGHTALYWYRQSLGQGLEFLIYFQGNSAPDKSGLPSDRFSAERTGGSVSTLTIQRTQQEDSAVYLCASGSSHYGYTFGSGTRLTVV.

This clonotype was counted between two and nine times. The chain has TRBV28 and TRBJ2-7, with D possibly being TRBD1 (5 bases). The germline CDR1 and CDR2 sequences are MDHEN and SYDVKM. CDR3 size: 16 residues. V was trimmed by 5 bases and J by 0 bases, leaving 17 bases between them. In DNA form, the CDR3 reads TGTGCCAGCAGTCTCTCCCCGAAGGGGCGCTCCTACGAGCAGTACTTC. It codes for CASSLSPKGRSYEQYF.

This clonotype was detected many times. The V and J genes are TRBV7-2 and TRBJ1-1; 8 bases agree with TRBD1. Germline V lookup: CDR1 SGHTA, CDR2 FQGNSA. V gave up 4 bases and J gave up 11 bases; unmatched junction bases: 6. This CDR3 is 12 amino acids long. CDR3 nucleotide sequence: TGTGCCAGCAGCTCGTCCAGGGGGCGGGCTTTCTTT. This gives the protein CASSSSRGRAFF.

This clonotype came up many times. The chain links TRBV7-9 to TRBJ2-5; TRBD2 might be the D (5 bases). Germline V gene lookup returns CDR1 SEHNR and CDR2 FQNEAQ (reference sequence). The V end was cut by 3 bases, the J end by 10 bases, with 15 bases between. The CDR3 totals 13 residues. CDR3 region: CASSFIGGLDQYF. The DNA of the CDR3 is TGTGCCAGCAGCTTTATCGGAGGTCTGGACCAGTACTTC.

The chain links TRBV7-2 to TRBJ2-7; 12 nucleotides match TRBD2. This CDR3 has 16 residues. V dropped 6 bases and J dropped 6; count of bases not matched to a gene: 12. Germline-derived CDR1 and CDR2 are SGHTA and FQGNSA. CDR3 sequence (DNA): TGTGCCAGCAGTAGACTAGCGGGAGCACCGTACGCCGAGCAGTACTTC. Encoded protein: CASSRLAGAPYAEQYF.

The chain combines TRBV5-4 with TRBJ2-3; 7 bases match TRBD1. The V segment lost 4 bases and the J segment 1 base; nucleotides outside the gene matches: 15. The CDR3 consists of 18 residues. From germline, CDR1 is SGHNT and CDR2 YYREEE (reference sequence). For the CDR3, the DNA is TGTGCCAGCAGCCTGATGAGCATGACAGGGAAACGCACAGATACGCAGTATTTT. Its translation: CASSLMSMTGKRTDTQYF.

The sample holds many counts of this clonotype. The chain joins TRBV6-1 to TRBJ1-5, with D uncertain. CDR1 is MNHNS, CDR2 SASEGT, per germline. The CDR3 sequence is 13 residues long. Trimming removed 3 bases at V and 5 bases at J, with 8 bases between. The CDR3 reads CASSDNGDQPQHF. The CDR3 DNA reads as TGTGCCAGCAGTGATAATGGGGATCAGCCCCAGCATTTT.

This clonotype was seen ten or more times. The J gene is TRBJ2-2, the V gene TRBV6-2 or TRBV6-3; D is possibly TRBD2 (6 bases). The CDR3 consists of 14 residues. Germline V lookup: CDR1 MNHEY, CDR2 SVGEGT. The V end was cut by 5 bases, the J end by 2 bases, with 9 bases between. The CDR3 DNA reads as TGTGCCAGCAGTGTAGCGGAAAACACCGGGGAGCTGTTTTTT. Amino acid sequence: CASSVAENTGELFF.

This clonotype came up many times. The CDR3 DNA follows: TGTGCCAGCAGTTACGACTCTGGGGCCAACGTCCTGACTTTC. This translates into CASSYDSGANVLTF. The V and J genes are TRBV6-2 or TRBV6-3 and TRBJ2-6; D call uncertain. The V end was cut by 2 bases, the J end by 0 bases, with 2 bases between. The CDR3 loop spans 14 amino acids. Germline assignment: CDR1 MNHEY and CDR2 SVGEGT.

Ten or more counts support this clonotype. The rearrangement links TRBV10-3 to TRBJ2-7, with 7 bases that match TRBD2. The J segment lost 5 bases and the V segment lost 4 bases, leaving 20 bases of the junction unmatched. The germline CDR1 and CDR2 sequences are ENHRY and SYGVKD. CDR3 length: 18 residues. CDR3 residues: CAISGPGDYTQVGHEQYF. The DNA for the CDR3 is TGTGCCATCAGTGGGCCGGGGGACTACACCCAGGTGGGCCACGAGCAGTACTTC.

There are many counts of this clonotype. The J gene is TRBJ1-2, the V gene TRBV7-2; a weak D match, TRBD1 (6 bases). Germline lookup yields CDR1 SGHTA and CDR2 FQGNSA. With 5 bases removed from V and 3 bases from J, the gap between germline ends came to 13 bases. The CDR3 consists of 14 residues. In DNA, the CDR3 is TGTGCCAGCAGCCCCTATGACAGGCACTATGGCTACACCTTC. It yields the protein CASSPYDRHYGYTF.

The V gene is TRBV6-1, the J gene TRBJ2-3; TRBD2 is a possible D gene (6 bases). CDR3 length: 16 residues. V was shortened by 1 base and J by 3 bases, with 14 bases between the two germline ends. Per germline, CDR1 MNHNS and CDR2 SASEGT. CDR3 nucleotides: TGTGCCAGCAGTGAAGGACCGGGAGAAGGGACAGATACGCAGTATTTT. Protein sequence: CASSEGPGEGTDTQYF.

This clonotype was counted ten times or more. The chain employs TRBV5-4 and TRBJ1-1, with D perhaps matching TRBD1 (5 bases). V lost 2 bases to trimming and J lost 11 bases, with 16 bases between them. Germline CDR1 is SGHNT and CDR2 is YYREEE (reference sequence). This CDR3 has 13 residues. CDR3 sequence reads: CASSLRGFAGAFF. The CDR3 nucleotides read TGTGCCAGCAGCTTAAGAGGGTTTGCAGGGGCTTTCTTT. The variable domain in full, with the rest retrieved from reference TRBV5-4 and TRBJ1-1, is ETGVTQSPTHLIKTRGQQVTLRCSSQSGHNTVSWYQQALGQGPQFIFQYYREEENGRGNFPPRFSGLQFPNYSSELNVNALELDDSALYLCASSLRGFAGAFFGQGTRLTVV.

With respect to this clonotype: Just one base apart from a much larger clone, this may be a read error. The V gene is TRBV28, the J gene TRBJ2-3; D not certain. V was shortened by 5 bases and J by 0 bases, with 15 bases between the two germline ends. Germline CDR1 reads MDHEN; CDR2 reads SYDVKM. This CDR3 contains 16 residues. As DNA, the CDR3 is TGTGCCAGCAGTCAATGGACCGATTCTAGCACAGATACGCAGTATTTT. Translating gives CASSQWTDSSTDTQYF.

The V and J genes are TRBV20-1 and TRBJ2-1; D perhaps matches TRBD2 (6 bases). Germline V gives CDR1 DFQATT, CDR2 SNEGSKA (reference sequence). The CDR3 is 15 residues long. With 1 base removed from V and 2 bases from J, the gap between germline ends came to 12 bases. In DNA, the CDR3 is TGCAGTGCTAGAGTCGTGGCGGGACCCTACAATGAGCAGTTCTTC. This codes for CSARVVAGPYNEQFF.

This chain joins TRBV4-2 and TRBJ2-1; TRBD2 matches at 9 bases. J was trimmed by 8 bases and V by 0 bases; bases with no gene match: 11. This CDR3 has 17 amino acids. The germline V gene has CDR1 LGHNA and CDR2 YNFKEQ. The CDR3 DNA follows: TGTGCCAGCAGCCAAGAGTTCTTGGGCGGGAGGGGTCATGAGCAGTTCTTC. It specifies CASSQEFLGGRGHEQFF.

Ten or more counts support this clonotype. The genes are TRBV29-1 and TRBJ1-1, with TRBD1 matching 7 bases. This CDR3 has 13 residues. Germline values: CDR1 SQVTM, CDR2 ANQGSEA. V was clipped by 5 bases and J by 4 bases; unmatched bases: 7. CDR3: CSVRTGEGTEAFF. The CDR3 DNA sequence: TGCAGCGTTCGTACAGGGGAAGGCACTGAAGCTTTCTTT.

V and J are TRBV2 and TRBJ2-1; 9 bases align to TRBD1. The CDR3 sequence is 17 residues long. Germline V CDR1 and CDR2: SNHLY, FYNNEI. After removal of 4 bases from V and 3 bases from J, the junction contained 10 bases not matched to a gene. The CDR3, as DNA: TGTGCCAGCAGTGTGGGTCCGGGACAGGGTCTCTACAATGAGCAGTTCTTC. Encoded protein: CASSVGPGQGLYNEQFF. Full variable domain (missing parts from reference TRBV2 and TRBJ2-1): EPEVTQTPSHQVTQMGQEVILRCVPISNHLYFYWYRQILGQKVEFLVSFYNNEISEKSEIFDDQFSVERPDGSNFTLKIRSTKLEDSAMYFCASSVGPGQGLYNEQFFGPGTRLTVL.

The CDR3 is CASSQEQGYGELFF. The DNA of the CDR3 is TGCGCCAGCAGCCAAGAGCAGGGGTACGGGGAGCTGTTTTTT. The rearrangement joins TRBV4-1 to TRBJ2-2; D is perhaps TRBD1 (6 bases). Trimming pared 0 bases from V and 7 bases from J, leaving 9 bases between. The CDR3 loop spans 14 amino acids. The germline V gene encodes CDR1 MGHRA and CDR2 YSYEKL.

This clonotype turned up a few times. The rearrangement joins TRBV10-2 to TRBJ2-1; D ambiguous. Between the trimmed V and J ends, which lost 6 bases and 5 bases, there was a span of 2 bases. This CDR3 comprises 10 residues. Germline CDR1 and CDR2: WSHSY and SAAADI. CDR3 residues: CASRDNEQFF. CDR3 nucleotides: TGCGCCAGCAGGGACAATGAGCAGTTCTTC.

The chain's CDR3 is CASSQLGRKTEAFF. Here the CDR3 DNA reads TGTGCCAGCAGTCAACTCGGACGAAAGACTGAAGCTTTCTTT. The chain employs TRBV2 and TRBJ1-1; no clear D. Germline loops: CDR1 SNHLY, CDR2 FYNNEI. The ends were cut back, 5 bases at V and 5 bases at J, with 15 bases in the middle. The CDR3 is 14 residues long.